These 19 T cell receptor beta chains were all obtained from the same sample, sequenced in a study of blood T cell repertoires in COVID-19. Produced via immunoSEQ multiplex PCR; TCRdb's table is partial and in-frame only. The sample lists over 150,000 clones, around nine tenths occurring once. Sequenced: peripheral blood. These receptors originate from a man aged 25-45 years with acute or convalescent COVID-19.

The chain carries TRBV5-1 and TRBJ2-6; TRBD1 might be the D (5 bases). The CDR3 is 16 amino acids. Germline loops: CDR1 SGHRS, CDR2 YFSETQ. V was pared by 4 bases and J by 1 base, with 12 bases between. The CDR3 region is CASSAQELSGANVLTF. The DNA for the CDR3 is TGCGCCAGCAGCGCACAGGAACTATCTGGGGCCAACGTCCTGACTTTC.

The table lists this clone with a few counts. This chain links TRBV28 with TRBJ1-1; tentative D call: TRBD1 (6 bases). Trimming stripped 7 bases from V and 1 base from J, with 16 bases between. The CDR3 contains 15 residues. Germline V gene lookup returns CDR1 MDHEN and CDR2 SYDVKM. CDR3 nucleotides: TGTGCCAGCACCGCCGGGACATTTACGAACACTGAAGCTTTCTTT. This codes for CASTAGTFTNTEAFF.

The chain is built from TRBV15 and TRBJ2-2; D might be TRBD2 (5 bases). The V end lost 6 bases, the J end lost 6 bases, and 11 bases lay between the germline ends. Germline lookup yields CDR1 LNHNV and CDR2 YYDKDF (reference sequence). This CDR3 comprises 13 residues. The CDR3 loop is CATRTRGSGELFF. For the CDR3, the DNA is TGTGCCACCAGGACCCGGGGATCCGGGGAGCTGTTTTTT.

This rearrangement joins TRBV7-2 to TRBJ2-2; TRBD1 is a possible D gene (6 bases). The V gene lost 5 bases and the J gene lost 6 bases, with 10 bases spanning the gap. From germline, CDR1 is SGHTA and CDR2 FQGNSA. This CDR3 comprises 13 residues. The CDR3 DNA follows: TGTGCCAGCAGCCCTTGGGGGCCCGGGGAGCTGTTTTTT. This translates into CASSPWGPGELFF. Supplemented by reference TRBV7-2 and TRBJ2-2, the full variable domain reads GAGVSQSPSNKVTEKGKDVELRCDPISGHTALYWYRQSLGQGLEFLIYFQGNSAPDKSGLPSDRFSAERTGGSVSTLTIQRTQQEDSAVYLCASSPWGPGELFFGEGSRLTVL.

The V gene is TRBV19, the J gene TRBJ1-5, with TRBD1 identical over 7 bases. CDR3 size: 15 residues. The germline V gene has CDR1 LNHDA and CDR2 SQIVND (reference sequence). The trim removed 11 bases at V and 4 bases at J, leaving 14 bases unmatched. This CDR3 reads CAAQPRTGQNQPQHF. The CDR3 DNA reads TGTGCCGCCCAACCCCGGACAGGCCAAAATCAGCCCCAGCATTTT.

The chain combines TRBV5-6 with TRBJ2-7; 7 bases line up with TRBD1. The CDR3 spans 16 residues. Per germline, CDR1 SGHDT and CDR2 YYEEEE. Trimming cost V 4 bases and J 5 bases; bases outside gene matches: 15. CDR3 bases: TGTGCCAGCAGCCAGAAGGGACAGCTGTTGAGAAACGAGCAGTACTTC. It encodes CASSQKGQLLRNEQYF.

This sequence joins TRBV11-2 and TRBJ2-3, with TRBD1 matching 8 bases. Germline CDR1 SGHAT, CDR2 FQNNGV. Losses at the gene ends were 3 bases for V and 7 bases for J; bases not matched to a gene: 9. There are 15 residues in the CDR3. CDR3 sequence: CASSFNPRQGYTQYF. In nucleotides, the CDR3 is TGTGCCAGCAGCTTTAACCCCCGACAGGGGTATACGCAGTATTTT. The full variable domain, in which reference TRBV11-2 and TRBJ2-3 provide the parts outside the CDR3, is EAGVAQSPRYKIIEKRQSVAFWCNPISGHATLYWYQQILGQGPKLLIQFQNNGVVDDSQLPKDRFSAERLKGVDSTLKIQPAKLEDSAVYLCASSFNPRQGYTQYFGPGTRLTVL.

The chain employs TRBV10-3 and TRBJ1-3; no clear D. CDR3 length: 13 residues. Germline CDR1 reads ENHRY; CDR2 reads SYGVKD. Trimming stripped 6 bases from V and 0 bases from J, with 6 bases between. CDR3 region: CAISPSSGNTIYF. DNA of the CDR3: TGTGCCATCAGCCCGAGCTCTGGAAACACCATATATTTT.

Only a few counts were recorded for this clone. This rearrangement joins TRBV10-3 to TRBJ1-5, with 9 bases fitting TRBD1. CDR3 length: 16 residues. V lost 10 bases to trimming and J lost 1 base; unmatched junction nucleotides: 11. Germline V gene lookup returns CDR1 ENHRY and CDR2 SYGVKD. The CDR3 loop reads CATHPGTGSSNQPQHF. CDR3 sequence (DNA): TGTGCCACCCATCCCGGGACAGGGTCCAGCAATCAGCCCCAGCATTTT.

CDR3 nucleotide sequence: TGTGCCAGCAGCGCCCGGGACAGGGAATCACCCCTCCACTTT. As protein: CASSARDRESPLHF. This rearrangement joins TRBV3-1 (or the pseudogene TRBV3-2) to TRBJ1-6, with 9 bases lining up with TRBD1. V lost 5 bases to trimming and J lost 10 bases; unmatched junction nucleotides: 6. This CDR3 is built from 14 residues. Germline CDR1 reads LGHDT; CDR2 reads YNNKEL (reference sequence).

The chain employs TRBV10-3 and TRBJ2-7; D may be TRBD2 (5 bases). V was cut by 8 bases and J by 6 bases, with 11 bases left in between. The CDR3 spans 11 residues. The germline gives CDR1 ENHRY, CDR2 SYGVKD. The CDR3 spells CAIRGLSEQYF. CDR3 DNA sequence: TGTGCCATCCGAGGGTTGAGCGAGCAGTACTTC.

The gene calls are TRBV4-1 and TRBJ2-3; no clear D. This CDR3 is 12 amino acids long. The germline V gene encodes CDR1 MGHRA and CDR2 YSYEKL. The V and J ends lost 1 base and 4 bases respectively, with 3 bases between them. This chain's CDR3 is CASSQGPDTQYF. In DNA, the CDR3 is TGCGCCAGCAGCCAAGGGCCAGATACGCAGTATTTT.

This sequence joins TRBV5-1 and TRBJ2-3, with unresolved D. Looked up from germline, CDR1 is SGHRS and CDR2 is YFSETQ. This CDR3 has 11 amino acids. V was cut by 1 base and J by 8 bases, with 5 bases left in between. For the CDR3, the DNA is TGCGCCAGCAGCTTGCCGGGTACGCAGTATTTT. As protein: CASSLPGTQYF.

J is TRBJ1-2 and V is TRBV6-6, with 9 bases lining up with TRBD1. V lost 7 bases, J lost 4 bases, and 13 bases stayed unmatched. Germline V gives CDR1 MNHNY, CDR2 SVGAGI (reference sequence). CDR3 length equals 16 residues. The CDR3 DNA sequence: TGTGCCAGCACCCCAGGGGACAGGGAGTCTTCCTATGGCTACACCTTC. Translating gives CASTPGDRESSYGYTF.

The gene calls are TRBV5-1 and TRBJ1-6; D is unclear. Per germline, CDR1 SGHRS and CDR2 YFSETQ. Between the trimmed V and J ends, which lost 3 bases and 9 bases, there was a span of 16 bases. The CDR3 extends over 15 amino acids. The CDR3 nucleotides read TGCGCCAGCAGCTCCCTAGCGGTAGGAAGTTCACCCCTCCACTTT. Residues: CASSSLAVGSSPLHF. Based on the CDR3 plus reference TRBV5-1 and TRBJ1-6, the full variable domain is KAGVTQTPRYLIKTRGQQVTLSCSPISGHRSVSWYQQTPGQGLQFLFEYFSETQRNKGNFPGRFSGRQFSNSRSEMNVSTLELGDSALYLCASSSLAVGSSPLHFGNGTRLTVT.

The rearrangement joins TRBV6-1 to TRBJ1-6; no clear D gene. CDR3 length: 17 amino acids. Trimming took 1 base from V and 6 from J, leaving 16 bases between them. Germline V gene data show CDR1 as MNHNS and CDR2 as SASEGT. The CDR3 DNA reads as TGTGCCAGCAGTGAAGATTCGGGTGGGCGGGCTAATTCACCCCTCCACTTT. It translates to CASSEDSGGRANSPLHF.

The chain is built from TRBV6-1 and TRBJ1-2; perhaps TRBD1 as D (5 bases). Germline V gene lookup returns CDR1 MNHNS and CDR2 SASEGT. Trimming left V 0 bases short and J 4 bases short, with 12 bases between. This CDR3 is 15 amino acids long. The CDR3: CASSEAPDRAYGYTF. For the CDR3, the DNA is TGTGCCAGCAGTGAAGCGCCAGACAGAGCCTATGGCTACACCTTC.

The chain recombines TRBV5-4 with TRBJ2-7; D unclear. CDR1 and CDR2 from the germline V gene are SGHNT and YYREEE (reference sequence). Trimming stripped 2 bases from V and 4 bases from J, with 16 bases between. The CDR3 length is 15 residues. This CDR3 reads CASSLLAGSMYEQYF. The CDR3 coding sequence is TGTGCCAGCAGCTTATTGGCAGGCTCGATGTACGAGCAGTACTTC.

This chain connects TRBV28 to TRBJ2-1; 13 nucleotides align to TRBD2. Germline CDR1 reads MDHEN; CDR2 reads SYDVKM. This CDR3 region has 20 residues. V shed 5 bases and J 1 base; nucleotides not matched to a gene: 14. CDR3 in amino acids: CASSPLTSGGPIGSYNEQFF. The CDR3 nucleotides are TGTGCCAGCAGTCCACTGACTAGCGGGGGGCCTATAGGGTCCTACAATGAGCAGTTCTTC. Looking up the rest from reference TRBV28 and TRBJ2-1 gives the full variable domain: DVKVTQSSRYLVKRTGEKVFLECVQDMDHENMFWYRQDPGLGLRLIYFSYDVKMKEKGDIPEGYSVSREKKERFSLILESASTNQTSMYLCASSPLTSGGPIGSYNEQFFGPGTRLTVL.